These 25 T cell receptor beta chains originate from one sample sequenced in a study of T-cell reconstitution after alpha-beta-depleted transplantation in children. Researchers prepared the TCRbeta library using unique molecular identifiers, the study reports. TCRdb processed the PCR reads anew with MiXCR; each CDR3 protein has one entry. The sample lists about 690,000 distinct CDR3 sequences; approximately 15% were seen once. Specimen: PBMCs from the stem cell graft donor, collected from the stem cell graft. The receptor source for this set is a human donor who donated a stem cell graft to a child with acute myeloid leukemia.

V and J are TRBV25-1 and TRBJ2-7; D could derive from TRBD1 or TRBD2 (6 bases each). Trimming pared 2 bases from V and 5 bases from J, leaving 10 bases between. Germline values: CDR1 MGHDK, CDR2 SYGVNS. The CDR3 loop spans 13 amino acids. CDR3 protein: CASSEGGGNEQYF. For the CDR3, the DNA is TGTGCCAGCAGTGAAGGAGGGGGGAACGAGCAGTACTTC.

In this sample, this clonotype turned up a few times. The rearrangement uses TRBV7-2 and TRBJ2-1; D is unclear. The CDR3 covers 14 residues. The germline gives CDR1 SGHTA, CDR2 FQGNSA. V lost 3 bases and J lost 7, with 13 bases in between. Here the CDR3 reads CASSLFRLGNEQFF. CDR3 DNA sequence: TGTGCCAGCAGCTTGTTCAGGCTGGGGAATGAGCAGTTCTTC.

The chain joins TRBV11-3 to TRBJ2-1, with D possibly matching TRBD2 (6 bases). Trimming pared 5 bases from V and 5 bases from J, leaving 16 bases between. The CDR3 spans 15 residues. Germline values: CDR1 SGHNT, CDR2 YENEEA. The CDR3 is CASSVGLKRDNEQFF. CDR3 in DNA: TGTGCCAGCAGCGTGGGACTGAAGCGAGACAATGAGCAGTTCTTC.

The chain links TRBV4-3 to TRBJ2-5; 9 nucleotides match TRBD1. V shed 3 bases and J 5 bases; nucleotides not matched to a gene: 7. The CDR3 contains 15 residues. In germline, CDR1 is LGHNA, CDR2 YSLEER. CDR3 region: CASSQGQGGPETQYF. The CDR3 DNA sequence: TGCGCCAGCAGCCAGGGACAGGGAGGACCGGAGACCCAGTACTTC.

In this sample, this clonotype turned up many times. The chain uses TRBV5-1 and TRBJ1-3; no reliable D call. Germline V gene data show CDR1 as SGHRS and CDR2 as YFSETQ. The V end was cut by 0 bases, the J end by 0 bases, with 4 bases between. The CDR3 totals 14 residues. The CDR3 here is CASSLGFSGNTIYF. CDR3 sequence (DNA): TGCGCCAGCAGCTTGGGATTCTCTGGAAACACCATATATTTT.

This chain joins TRBV30 and TRBJ1-2; D gene uncertain. In germline, CDR1 is GTSNPN, CDR2 SVGIG (reference sequence). CDR3 length: 11 amino acids. V shed 3 bases and J shed 8 bases, with 10 bases lying between them. The CDR3 DNA reads TGTGCCTGGAGCCCCCCGGTCGGCTACACCTTC. Encoded protein: CAWSPPVGYTF.

The table lists this clonotype with many counts. The chain combines TRBV20-1 with TRBJ1-5; tentative D call: TRBD1 (6 bases). V dropped 6 bases and J dropped 2 bases, with 17 bases sitting between them. This CDR3 region has 15 residues. The germline gives CDR1 DFQATT, CDR2 SNEGSKA (reference sequence). The CDR3 DNA reads as TGCAGTGCCTCCCGCCCGGGACAAGGCAATCAGCCCCAGCATTTT. Translated, it gives CSASRPGQGNQPQHF.

This clonotype was observed many times. V gene TRBV5-6 combines with J gene TRBJ1-6; maybe TRBD1 (5 bases). The V gene's germline CDR1 is SGHDT and CDR2 YYEEEE. Between the trimmed V and J ends, which lost 1 base and 9 bases, there was a span of 20 bases. This CDR3 has 17 residues. The DNA of the CDR3 is TGTGCCAGCAGCTTGCGCCCGACAGCTGGGTTGGCTTCACCCCTCCACTTT. The encoded protein is CASSLRPTAGLASPLHF.

The chain is built from TRBV2 and TRBJ2-7; D tentatively fits TRBD1 or TRBD2 (5 bases each). The CDR3 totals 19 residues. The germline V gene encodes CDR1 SNHLY and CDR2 FYNNEI. Trimming took off 11 bases at V and 2 bases at J, with 34 bases between the two ends. The CDR3 spells CACCFGPGTQGITTYEQYF. The CDR3 bases are TGTGCCTGCTGTTTTGGCCCCGGGACCCAAGGAATAACCACCTACGAGCAGTACTTC.

About this clonotype: A much larger clone lies a single base off, so this may be a read error. V gene TRBV20-1 combines with J gene TRBJ1-2; D remains unclear. The CDR3 covers 17 residues. From germline, CDR1 is DFQATT and CDR2 SNEGSKA (reference sequence). CDR3 loop: CCARDPDGTQANYGYTF. In DNA, the CDR3 is TGCTGTGCTAGAGACCCGGACGGTACCCAAGCTAACTATGGCTACACCTTC.

Many counts were recorded for this clonotype. The DNA of the CDR3 is TGTGCCAGCAGCCTCGGACCCTTAACAGTGGATACGCAGTATTTT. The encoded protein is CASSLGPLTVDTQYF. The chain carries TRBV7-2 and TRBJ2-3; no definite D call. The V end lost 5 bases, the J end lost 6 bases, and 18 bases lay between the germline ends. CDR1 is SGHTA and CDR2 is FQGNSA in the germline V gene. CDR3 length: 15 amino acids.

This clonotype has a count of ten or more. This chain connects TRBV5-1 to TRBJ2-7; D gene ambiguous. The CDR3 contains 11 residues. Germline CDR1 SGHRS, CDR2 YFSETQ. V lost 3 bases, J lost 5 bases, and 6 bases lay in between. The CDR3 sequence is CASSSVDEQYF. The CDR3 nucleotides read TGCGCCAGCAGCTCCGTGGACGAGCAGTACTTC.

The table lists this clonotype with many counts. As DNA, the CDR3 is TGTGCCAGCAGCTCGATGACTAGCGGGGTCTCCTACAATGAGCAGTTCTTC. This gives the protein CASSSMTSGVSYNEQFF. The chain couples TRBV13 to TRBJ2-1; 11 nucleotides line up with TRBD2. The J segment lost 0 bases and the V segment lost 4 bases, leaving 5 bases of the junction unmatched. The germline gives CDR1 PRHDT, CDR2 FYEKMQ (reference sequence). This CDR3 region has 17 residues.

This clonotype has a count of ten or more. The genes are TRBV20-1 and TRBJ2-7; D not resolved. The CDR3 consists of 14 residues. V was cut by 4 bases and J by 0 bases, with 13 bases left in between. Germline CDR1 and CDR2: DFQATT and SNEGSKA (reference sequence). CDR3 loop: CSAKDRISSYEQYF. CDR3 sequence (DNA): TGCAGTGCTAAGGATCGAATTAGCTCCTACGAGCAGTACTTC.

This clonotype occurred many times. V is TRBV12-3 or TRBV12-4 and J is TRBJ2-7; the D gene is possibly TRBD1 (6 bases). Trimming took 5 bases from V and 5 from J, leaving 19 bases between them. The CDR3 runs 15 residues. In DNA form, the CDR3 reads TGTGCCAGCAGTCCGGGACACCTAAACTACAACGAGCAGTACGTC. As protein: CASSPGHLNYNEQYV.

This rearrangement joins TRBV6-2 or TRBV6-3 to TRBJ1-5; D remains ambiguous. The germline V and J ends were trimmed by 0 bases and 3 bases, with 3 bases remaining between them. Germline V gene data show CDR1 as MNHEY and CDR2 as SVGEGT. The CDR3 sequence is 13 residues long. CDR3 loop: CASSYSINQPQHF. CDR3 nucleotide sequence: TGTGCCAGCAGTTACTCCATCAATCAGCCCCAGCATTTT.

The chain employs TRBV5-1 and TRBJ2-3, with 7 bases aligning to TRBD1. In germline, CDR1 is SGHRS, CDR2 YFSETQ. The CDR3 is 15 residues long. V shed 4 bases, J shed 3 bases, and the junction held 8 bases outside the gene matches. The CDR3 here is CASSTGALVTDTQYF. DNA of the CDR3: TGCGCCAGCAGCACAGGGGCCCTAGTAACAGATACGCAGTATTTT.

There are a few counts of this clonotype. The rearrangement uses TRBV15 and TRBJ1-4; tentatively, D is TRBD1 (6 bases). This CDR3 is built from 15 residues. Germline V gives CDR1 LNHNV, CDR2 YYDKDF (reference sequence). V lost 3 bases to trimming and J lost 3 bases, with 11 bases between them. As DNA, the CDR3 is TGTGCCACCAGCAGTTCCCGACAGGCTAATGAAAAACTGTTTTTT. It codes for CATSSSRQANEKLFF.

In its sample, this clonotype was seen many times. The CDR3 is CSARDPTPTGANYGYTF. The DNA for the CDR3 is TGCAGTGCTAGAGACCCTACCCCGACAGGAGCTAACTATGGCTACACCTTC. The chain combines TRBV20-1 with TRBJ1-2; weak D call: TRBD1 (6 bases). CDR3 size: 17 residues. Trimming stripped 0 bases from V and 0 bases from J, with 17 bases between. CDR1 and CDR2 from the germline V gene are DFQATT and SNEGSKA (reference sequence).

This clonotype was detected a few times. CDR3 loop: CASSNPTNQPQHF. CDR3 DNA: TGTGCCAGCAGCAACCCCACCAATCAGCCCCAGCATTTT. The rearrangement uses TRBV21-1 and TRBJ1-5. TRBV21-1 is labeled a pseudogene. The CDR3 length is 13 residues.

As for this clonotype: Because it lacks the conserved phenylalanine or tryptophan at the end, this CDR3 is likely a read error. V usage is TRBV5-1 and J usage is TRBJ2-7; 9 bases map to TRBD2. This CDR3 contains 17 residues. Trimming cost V 3 bases and J 0 bases; bases outside gene matches: 10. In germline, CDR1 is SGHRS, CDR2 YFSETQ. DNA for the CDR3: TGCGCCAGCAGCTCCGGTGGGGCTAGCGGGGACTCCTACGAGCAGTACCTC. It encodes CASSSGGASGDSYEQYL.

This clonotype has a handful of counts. The limits of the CDR3 on the DNA are not certain, so only TCRdb's listed CDR3 is given. J is TRBJ2-3 and V is TRBV6-5; the D call of TRBD1 is as the table states it, not checked on the DNA. The CDR3 spans 15 amino acids, including both terminal residues. Germline values: CDR1 MNHEY, CDR2 SVGAGI. This CDR3 reads CASSSSAGGLDTQYF.

This clonotype came up a few times. The V call is TRBV7-9, the J call TRBJ2-5; D remains ambiguous. The CDR3 consists of 15 residues. The V end lost 0 bases, the J end lost 3 bases, and 11 bases lay between the germline ends. Germline loops: CDR1 SEHNR, CDR2 FQNEAQ (reference sequence). The CDR3 nucleotides read TGTGCCAGCAGCTTAGCCGGGCTAGGCAAAGAGACCCAGTACTTC. Its protein product is CASSLAGLGKETQYF. The variable domain in full, with the rest retrieved from reference TRBV7-9 and TRBJ2-5, is DTGVSQNPRHKITKRGQNVTFRCDPISEHNRLYWYRQTLGQGPEFLTYFQNEAQLEKSRLLSDRFSAERPKGSFSTLEIQRTEQGDSAMYLCASSLAGLGKETQYFGPGTRLLVL.

This clonotype was counted many times. This chain links TRBV7-7 with TRBJ2-1; D is unclear. The CDR3 loop spans 15 amino acids. The germline V gene has CDR1 SSHAT and CDR2 FNYEAQ (reference sequence). The ends were cut back, 1 base at V and 2 bases at J, with 9 bases in the middle. The CDR3 loop is CASSLGDIAYNEQFF. CDR3 bases: TGTGCCAGCAGCTTAGGTGATATCGCCTACAATGAGCAGTTCTTC.

This clonotype was observed a handful of times. This rearrangement joins TRBV12-3 or TRBV12-4 to TRBJ2-7; TRBD1 is a possible D gene (6 bases). V was trimmed by 5 bases and J by 5 bases, leaving 13 bases between them. This CDR3 is built from 13 residues. CDR3: CASSPRDTDEQYF. The DNA for the CDR3 is TGTGCCAGCAGTCCCCGGGACACAGACGAGCAGTACTTC.